These 23 T cell receptor beta chains were sequenced from one sample in a study of OX40 agonist ivuxolimab in advanced cancers. The assay was immunoSEQ multiplex PCR, and TCRdb's table has in-frame clones only and misses some. The sample records some 70,000 clones, more than 85% being singletons. The starting material was CD4+ or CD8+ T cells sorted from blood, obtained in a trial of the OX40 agonist ivuxolimab. These receptors all stem from an adult with an advanced solid tumor such as melanoma, head and neck, liver or kidney cancer.

The V call is TRBV19, the J call TRBJ2-7, with a tentative D call TRBD1 (5 bases). The CDR3 spans 14 residues. Trimming stripped 6 bases from V and 2 bases from J, with 14 bases between. The germline CDR1 and CDR2 sequences are LNHDA and SQIVND (reference sequence). In nucleotides, the CDR3 is TGTGCCAGTAGACCGCAGGGTGAGGCCTACGAGCAGTACTTC. As protein: CASRPQGEAYEQYF.

The chain links TRBV2 to TRBJ2-1; D call uncertain. Germline CDR1 reads SNHLY; CDR2 reads FYNNEI. Trimming shortened V by 8 bases and J by 0 bases, and 8 bases separated the two germline ends. The CDR3 is made up of 13 amino acids. In DNA form, the CDR3 reads TGTGCCAGCTCTTCAGGCTCCTACAATGAGCAGTTCTTC. Amino acid sequence: CASSSGSYNEQFF.

V usage is TRBV6-6 and J usage is TRBJ1-1, with D unclear. The CDR3 consists of 15 residues. CDR1 is MNHNY, CDR2 SVGAGI, per germline (reference sequence). Trimming left V 0 bases short and J 1 base short, with 9 bases between. CDR3 region: CASSYSWNENTEAFF. In DNA form, the CDR3 reads TGTGCCAGCAGTTACTCATGGAACGAGAACACTGAAGCTTTCTTT.

This sequence joins TRBV6-5 and TRBJ1-3; 7 positions match TRBD1. This CDR3 has 15 residues. Trimming cost V 6 bases and J 0 bases; bases outside gene matches: 5. Germline V gene lookup returns CDR1 MNHEY and CDR2 SVGAGI. CDR3 in amino acids: CASRPGQRSGNTIYF. Written as DNA, the CDR3 is TGTGCCAGCAGACCGGGACAGCGCTCTGGAAACACCATATATTTT.

The chain couples TRBV6-5 to TRBJ2-3, with 9 bases aligning to TRBD2. V lost 6 bases to trimming and J lost 4 bases; unmatched junction nucleotides: 8. The CDR3 covers 15 residues. Looked up from germline, CDR1 is MNHEY and CDR2 is SVGAGI. CDR3 DNA sequence: TGTGCCAGCAGGAGATTAGCGGGAGAGGCAGATACGCAGTATTTT. Amino acid sequence: CASRRLAGEADTQYF.

This chain uses TRBV10-3 with TRBJ2-5; D possibly corresponds to TRBD1 (6 bases). Deletions cut 4 bases from V and 3 bases from J, with 12 bases between. The CDR3 is made up of 14 amino acids. Per germline, CDR1 ENHRY and CDR2 SYGVKD. The CDR3 loop reads CAISGRAGEETQYF. The CDR3 bases are TGTGCCATCAGTGGCCGGGCAGGGGAAGAGACCCAGTACTTC.

This clone has a single count. V and J are TRBV11-2 and TRBJ2-5; 7 positions match TRBD2. The CDR3 contains 15 residues. The junction had 7 bases not matched to a gene; V was cut back by 1 base and J by 5 bases. Germline V gene lookup returns CDR1 SGHAT and CDR2 FQNNGV. Here the CDR3 DNA reads TGTGCCAGCAGCTTAGGCCCCCGGGGGGAGGAGACCCAGTACTTC. The encoded protein is CASSLGPRGEETQYF.

This chain connects TRBV18 to TRBJ2-2; 11 bases line up with TRBD2. There are 16 residues in the CDR3. With 4 bases clipped from V and 5 bases from J, the junction kept 6 bases outside the gene matches. CDR1 is KGHSH and CDR2 is LQKENI in the germline V gene. The CDR3 sequence: CASSQTSGGLTGELFF. In DNA, the CDR3 is TGTGCCAGCTCACAAACTAGCGGGGGACTTACCGGGGAGCTGTTTTTT.

The V gene is TRBV20-1, the J gene TRBJ2-5; D not certain. The length of the CDR3 is 11 residues. Germline-derived CDR1 and CDR2 are DFQATT and SNEGSKA (reference sequence). The V end was cut by 6 bases, the J end by 2 bases, with 7 bases between. This chain's CDR3 is CSADGQETQYF. DNA for the CDR3: TGCAGTGCCGACGGACAAGAGACCCAGTACTTC.

V gene TRBV11-3 combines with J gene TRBJ2-1; either TRBD1 or TRBD2 may supply D (5 bases each). V was shortened by 1 base and J by 8 bases, with 12 bases between the two germline ends. Germline CDR1 reads SGHNT; CDR2 reads YENEEA. This CDR3 spans 14 amino acids. This CDR3 reads CASSLGDAWDEQFF. The DNA of the CDR3 is TGTGCCAGCAGCTTAGGGGACGCTTGGGATGAGCAGTTCTTC.

This chain uses TRBV11-2 with TRBJ1-2; 10 bases fit TRBD1. The CDR3 sequence is 17 residues long. The J segment lost 7 bases and the V segment lost 1 base, leaving 12 bases of the junction unmatched. Germline CDR1 is SGHAT and CDR2 is FQNNGV. The CDR3, as DNA: TGTGCCAGCAGCTTAGGGACAGGGGGGGTACGAGTCGGTGGCTACACCTTC. Translating gives CASSLGTGGVRVGGYTF.

V and J are TRBV10-2 and TRBJ2-7; no firm D call. Trimming cost V 5 bases and J 4 bases, with 12 bases left between them. The CDR3 contains 13 residues. Germline V gives CDR1 WSHSY, CDR2 SAAADI. In DNA form, the CDR3 reads TGCGCCAGCAGTACCTTGGGTGGGTACGAGCAGTACTTC. Translated: CASSTLGGYEQYF.

V gene TRBV30 combines with J gene TRBJ2-5; D is perhaps TRBD2 (5 bases). The V gene's germline CDR1 is GTSNPN and CDR2 SVGIG (reference sequence). The CDR3 runs 14 residues. Trimming stripped 4 bases from V and 5 bases from J, with 17 bases between. CDR3 region: CAWIGGTRFETQYF. The CDR3 DNA sequence: TGTGCCTGGATTGGAGGCACCCGTTTTGAGACCCAGTACTTC.

The V gene is TRBV5-6, the J gene TRBJ2-3; 15 bases map to TRBD2. The CDR3 runs to 16 residues. Germline trimming cut 4 bases from V and 6 bases from J; bases unmatched to any gene: 6. The germline CDR1 and CDR2 sequences are SGHDT and YYEEEE. CDR3 sequence: CASSLAGTSGGDTQYF. CDR3 bases: TGTGCCAGCAGCCTAGCCGGGACTAGCGGGGGGGATACGCAGTATTTT.

This clone has just one count. This rearrangement joins TRBV11-3 to TRBJ1-1; 7 bases align to TRBD1. The CDR3 contains 15 residues. Germline values: CDR1 SGHNT, CDR2 YENEEA. After removal of 5 bases from V and 3 bases from J, the junction contained 9 bases not matched to a gene. The chain's CDR3 is CASSTRTGRDTEAFF. DNA of the CDR3: TGTGCCAGCAGCACCCGGACAGGCCGAGACACTGAAGCTTTCTTT. The full variable domain, rest sourced from reference TRBV11-3 and TRBJ1-1, is EAGVVQSPRYKIIEKKQPVAFWCNPISGHNTLYWYLQNLGQGPELLIRYENEEAVDDSQLPKDRFSAERLKGVDSTLKIQPAELGDSAVYLCASSTRTGRDTEAFFGQGTRLTVV.

This clone showed up just a few times. The J gene is TRBJ2-5, the V gene TRBV23-1, with 7 bases that match TRBD2. TRBV23-1 is given ORF status, its function remaining uncertain. This CDR3 spans 17 amino acids. The V gene end was trimmed by 3 bases and the J gene end by 5 bases; junction bases not matched to a gene: 15. CDR3: CASSHSRGTGVRETQYF. The CDR3 DNA reads as TGCGCCAGCAGTCATTCGCGGGGGACGGGAGTTAGGGAGACCCAGTACTTC.

The chain recombines TRBV5-1 with TRBJ2-3; D gene ambiguous. CDR1 is SGHRS, CDR2 YFSETQ, per germline. The V and J ends lost 5 bases and 1 base respectively, with 20 bases between them. This CDR3 is built from 17 residues. The CDR3 reads CASSLDRTHDRTDTQYF. In DNA, the CDR3 is TGCGCCAGCAGTTTAGACCGGACGCATGATCGCACAGATACGCAGTATTTT.

The chain has TRBV14 and TRBJ2-7; no firm D call. Germline loops: CDR1 SGHDN, CDR2 FVKESK. This CDR3 has 11 amino acids. Trimming shortened V by 2 bases and J by 4 bases, and 3 bases separated the two germline ends. Here the CDR3 DNA reads TGTGCCAGCAGCCAACAGTACGAGCAGTACTTC. It yields the protein CASSQQYEQYF.

V is TRBV7-6 and J is TRBJ2-5; 9 bases map to TRBD1. CDR3 length equals 14 residues. Losses at the gene ends were 5 bases for V and 1 base for J; bases not matched to a gene: 2. Per germline, CDR1 SGHVS and CDR2 FNYEAQ. CDR3 in amino acids: CASSAGQGQETQYF. CDR3 DNA sequence: TGTGCCAGCAGCGCGGGACAGGGCCAAGAGACCCAGTACTTC. The variable domain in full, completed from reference TRBV7-6 and TRBJ2-5, reads GAGVSQSPRYKVTKRGQDVALRCDPISGHVSLYWYRQALGQGPEFLTYFNYEAQQDKSGLPNDRFSAERPEGSISTLTIQRTEQRDSAMYRCASSAGQGQETQYFGPGTRLLVL.

This chain uses TRBV11-2 with TRBJ2-5; no firm D call. From germline, CDR1 is SGHAT and CDR2 FQNNGV. Trimming took off 2 bases at V and 2 bases at J, with 12 bases between the two ends. CDR3 length: 15 residues. CDR3 in DNA: TGTGCCAGCAGCTTAACATTCGGGCAACAAGAGACCCAGTACTTC. Translating gives CASSLTFGQQETQYF.

This clone is a singleton in its sample. V and J are TRBV30 and TRBJ1-2; 8 bases are a match to TRBD1. The V gene's germline CDR1 is GTSNPN and CDR2 SVGIG (reference sequence). The V and J ends lost 2 bases and 8 bases, in that order; junction bases with no gene match: 13. This CDR3 comprises 15 residues. In nucleotides, the CDR3 is TGTGCCTGGAGTATCAAGGCAACAGGGGGTAGGGGCTACACCTTC. Amino acid sequence: CAWSIKATGGRGYTF.

The V and J genes are TRBV27 and TRBJ1-4; D gene unclear. The V gene lost 3 bases and the J gene lost 8 bases, with 10 bases spanning the gap. Germline V gene data show CDR1 as MNHEY and CDR2 as SMNVEV (reference sequence). The CDR3 extends over 13 amino acids. The CDR3 loop is CASSFSQGEKLFF. The CDR3 bases are TGTGCCAGCAGTTTCTCGCAAGGAGAAAAACTGTTTTTT.

The chain couples TRBV5-4 to TRBJ2-7; D call uncertain. V lost 0 bases and J 3 bases, leaving 13 bases between the germline ends. CDR1 and CDR2 (germline): SGHNT, YYREEE (reference sequence). The CDR3 sequence is 15 residues long. The CDR3 coding sequence is TGTGCCAGCAGCTTGGAGACAAGTCCCGTCTACGAGCAGTACTTC. This encodes CASSLETSPVYEQYF.